The entry below describes one T cell receptor (beta chain). Antigen: not known. The sample originates from a study of blood T cells in healthy people across ages. Points from the study as a whole: Roughly linear age-related decline in beta diversity appeared, significant by age 40.

This CDR3 spans 14 amino acids. CDR1 SQVTM and CDR2 ANQGSEA come from the germline V gene. V shed 5 bases and J shed 2 bases, with 15 bases lying between them. Then a second PCR, running about 6 to 11 cycles, was carried out with a sample-barcoded 5' primer and a J-beta primer mix. Each TCR beta cDNA got a 12-nucleotide random molecular identifier. TCRdb re-analysed the 5' RACE reads in MiXCR, keeping a single row per CDR3 protein. The sample has hundreds of thousands of distinct CDR3 sequences, around 48% seen once; the top ten hold under 35%. The TCR comes from a woman aged 60-75 years in good health. The V and J genes are TRBV29-1 and TRBJ2-5; D is perhaps TRBD1 (6 bases). Sequenced sample: blood. The CDR3 sequence: CSVSLRTVQETQYF. The CDR3 DNA reads as TGCAGCGTTAGCCTCAGGACAGTACAAGAGACCCAGTACTTC.